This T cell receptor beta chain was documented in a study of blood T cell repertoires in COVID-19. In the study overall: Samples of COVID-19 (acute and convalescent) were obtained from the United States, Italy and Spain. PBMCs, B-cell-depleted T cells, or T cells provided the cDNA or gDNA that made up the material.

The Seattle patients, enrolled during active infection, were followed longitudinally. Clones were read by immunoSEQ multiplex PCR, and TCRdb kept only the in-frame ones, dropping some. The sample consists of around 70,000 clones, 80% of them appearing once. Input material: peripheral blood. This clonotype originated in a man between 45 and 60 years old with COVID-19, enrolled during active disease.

CDR3 DNA: TGTGCCAGTCGAAGGACTAGCGGGAGGAATTACGAGCAGTACTTC. Translated: CASRRTSGRNYEQYF. The chain joins TRBV28 to TRBJ2-7; 14 positions match TRBD2. Germline V CDR1 and CDR2: MDHEN, SYDVKM. The CDR3 contains 15 residues. Trimming cost V 9 bases and J 4 bases; bases outside gene matches: 8.